These 28 T cell receptor beta chains came from one sample sequenced in a study of shared clonotypes between healthy human individuals. Clones were sequenced by immunoSEQ multiplex PCR, and TCRdb holds only the in-frame ones, with some missing. This sample has some 2,500,000 clones, with roughly 90% found just once. Sequencing was carried out using naive CD4+ T cells from PBMCs. Subset given: CD45RA+ positively selected. The origin of the receptors is a man younger than 35 in good health. Some clones in this sample may be carry-over from other donors' samples.

The chain couples TRBV10-1 to TRBJ2-1; possibly TRBD2 for D (5 bases). The CDR3 contains 15 residues. The germline V gene encodes CDR1 WNHNN and CDR2 SYGVQD (reference sequence). Trimming shortened V by 6 bases and J by 3 bases, and 15 bases separated the two germline ends. CDR3 sequence: CASSETRLFYNEQFF. The CDR3 nucleotides read TGCGCCAGCAGCGAAACTAGACTATTCTACAATGAGCAGTTCTTC.

J is TRBJ2-5 and V is TRBV27; 8 bases are a match to TRBD2. This CDR3 is 15 amino acids long. Losses at the gene ends were 10 bases for V and 5 bases for J; bases not matched to a gene: 15. Germline values: CDR1 MNHEY, CDR2 SMNVEV (reference sequence). CDR3 in DNA: TGTGCCACCAACACCATGAGCGGGAGAGGGGAGACCCAGTACTTC. Amino acid sequence: CATNTMSGRGETQYF.

This clone came up a few times. V usage is TRBV28 and J usage is TRBJ1-5; D gene ambiguous. From germline, CDR1 is MDHEN and CDR2 SYDVKM. The length of the CDR3 is 13 residues. V was cut by 9 bases and J by 5 bases, with 14 bases left in between. CDR3 loop: CASITGGDQPQHF. The CDR3 DNA is TGTGCCAGTATAACGGGTGGGGATCAGCCCCAGCATTTT.

The chain has TRBV5-4 and TRBJ2-5, with D possibly matching TRBD2 (7 bases). V lost 1 base, J lost 5 bases, and 12 bases lay in between. Germline V lookup: CDR1 SGHNT, CDR2 YYREEE (reference sequence). The CDR3 sequence is 14 residues long. This CDR3 reads CASSLPGGLETQYF. In DNA, the CDR3 is TGTGCCAGCAGCTTGCCCGGGGGGCTGGAGACCCAGTACTTC.

The chain recombines TRBV28 with TRBJ1-1, with TRBD1 matching over 9 bases. V shed 3 bases, J shed 7 bases, and the junction held 12 bases outside the gene matches. Per the germline V gene, CDR1 is MDHEN and CDR2 is SYDVKM. CDR3 length: 16 amino acids. The CDR3 DNA follows: TGTGCCAGCAGTTTCGGACAGGGGCGAGCAGGATTTGAAGCTTTCTTT. This codes for CASSFGQGRAGFEAFF.

The V gene is TRBV28, the J gene TRBJ2-1; D is possibly TRBD1 (6 bases). V dropped 4 bases and J dropped 4 bases, with 17 bases sitting between them. CDR1 is MDHEN, CDR2 SYDVKM, per germline. The CDR3 is 16 residues long. The DNA of the CDR3 is TGTGCCAGCAGTTCCCTCAGGGCAGGGGTTTACAATGAGCAGTTCTTC. Protein product: CASSSLRAGVYNEQFF.

The V call is TRBV27, the J call TRBJ1-1; tentatively, D is TRBD1 (6 bases). This CDR3 is 17 amino acids long. Germline CDR1 and CDR2: MNHEY and SMNVEV (reference sequence). With 4 bases removed from V and 1 base from J, the gap between germline ends came to 19 bases. CDR3 nucleotides: TGTGCCAGCAGTTCCTACGGGAGGGGGGGCAAGAACACTGAAGCTTTCTTT. Translated, it gives CASSSYGRGGKNTEAFF.

Comments on this clone: Other nucleotide sequences in the sample specify the same CDR3. This chain uses TRBV30 with TRBJ1-2, with D possibly being TRBD1 (6 bases). CDR1 GTSNPN and CDR2 SVGIG come from the germline V gene (reference sequence). The CDR3 consists of 11 residues. V lost 5 bases and J 5 bases, leaving 9 bases between the germline ends. The CDR3 here is CAWGGLYGYTF. The CDR3 DNA is TGTGCCTGGGGGGGCCTATATGGCTACACCTTC.

The CDR3 sequence: CASTGTGTYEQYF. In DNA form, the CDR3 reads TGTGCCAGCACTGGGACAGGGACCTACGAGCAGTACTTC. The chain uses TRBV25-1 and TRBJ2-7; 9 positions agree with TRBD1. This CDR3 comprises 13 residues. Per germline, CDR1 MGHDK and CDR2 SYGVNS. With 7 bases clipped from V and 2 bases from J, the junction kept 3 bases outside the gene matches.

The rearrangement uses TRBV19 and TRBJ1-4, with 9 positions matching TRBD1. Germline V gene lookup returns CDR1 LNHDA and CDR2 SQIVND (reference sequence). V lost 3 bases to trimming and J lost 6 bases; unmatched junction nucleotides: 2. The CDR3 runs to 14 residues. The CDR3 sequence is CASSMRDRDEKLFF. Written as DNA, the CDR3 is TGTGCCAGTAGTATGCGGGACAGGGATGAAAAACTGTTTTTT.

The chain links TRBV7-3 to TRBJ2-5, with D perhaps matching TRBD2 (5 bases). CDR3 length: 15 amino acids. Trimming shortened V by 0 bases and J by 4 bases, and 12 bases separated the two germline ends. The germline V gene encodes CDR1 SGHTA and CDR2 FQGTGA. The CDR3 region has the DNA TGTGCCAGCAGCTTAACGTCTGCGGGCGGAGAGACCCAGTACTTC. The encoded protein is CASSLTSAGGETQYF.

With respect to this clone: Other DNA variants within this sample encode the same CDR3. The rearrangement joins TRBV28 to TRBJ1-2; D uncertain. Germline V gene lookup returns CDR1 MDHEN and CDR2 SYDVKM. The CDR3 length is 12 residues. The germline V and J ends were trimmed by 5 bases and 5 bases, with 9 bases remaining between them. This CDR3 reads CASSPDSYGYTF. CDR3 DNA sequence: TGTGCCAGCAGTCCAGATAGTTATGGCTACACCTTC.

Concerning this clone: Within the sample, other DNA sequences also encode this same CDR3. The chain links TRBV2 to TRBJ2-7; 13 bases agree with TRBD2. This CDR3 comprises 14 residues. Germline V gene data show CDR1 as SNHLY and CDR2 as FYNNEI. J gave up 3 bases and V 5 bases, and 1 base lay outside the gene matches. CDR3 bases: TGTGCCAGCAGTAGGACTAGCGGGAGCTACGAGCAGTACTTC. Amino acids: CASSRTSGSYEQYF.

This clone was seen only once. The rearrangement links TRBV29-1 to TRBJ2-1; 16 nucleotides align to TRBD2. With V trimmed by 7 bases and J by 9 bases, 12 bases remained unmatched. The germline V gene encodes CDR1 SQVTM and CDR2 ANQGSEA. The CDR3 is 16 residues long. CDR3 amino acids: CSAAGLAGGPRGEQFF. CDR3 DNA: TGCAGCGCTGCGGGACTAGCGGGAGGGCCGAGGGGTGAGCAGTTCTTC.

V gene TRBV9 combines with J gene TRBJ1-1; D is possibly TRBD1 (6 bases). Germline loops: CDR1 SGDLS, CDR2 YYNGEE. V lost 3 bases and J lost 9, with 15 bases in between. The CDR3 runs 13 residues. The CDR3 DNA is TGTGCCAGCAGCGAACGAGCACAGGGTAAAGCTTTCTTT. This translates into CASSERAQGKAFF.

The chain links TRBV30 to TRBJ2-5; TRBD2 matches at 8 bases. Judging by the DNA end, TRBJ2-7 fits better; the J call may be wrong. This CDR3 region has 15 residues. Germline V gene sequence: CDR1 GTSNPN, CDR2 SVGIG (reference sequence). CDR3 nucleotide sequence: TGTGCCTGGAGTGGTCTAGCGGGTCCCCTCTACGAGCAGTACTTC. This sequence encodes CAWSGLAGPLYEQYF.

V usage is TRBV4-3 and J usage is TRBJ1-4; 7 bases match TRBD1. The CDR3 sequence is 16 residues long. CDR1 and CDR2 (germline): LGHNA, YSLEER. The V and J ends lost 2 bases and 8 bases, in that order; junction bases with no gene match: 11. DNA for the CDR3: TGCGCCAGCAGCCAATTACCCGGAACAGGGGAAGAAAAACTGTTTTTT. It yields the protein CASSQLPGTGEEKLFF.

The chain couples TRBV29-1 to TRBJ1-1; tentative D call: TRBD1 (6 bases). CDR3 length: 10 amino acids. Germline V gene lookup returns CDR1 SQVTM and CDR2 ANQGSEA. Trimming left V 6 bases short and J 11 bases short, with 13 bases between. CDR3 residues: CSVAQGRAFF. In DNA form, the CDR3 reads TGCAGCGTGGCCCAGGGGAGGGCTTTCTTT.

The V and J genes are TRBV4-1 and TRBJ1-4, with 7 bases matching TRBD1. The CDR3 runs 18 residues. V trimming: 1 base; J trimming: 4 bases; junction bases outside the gene matches: 12. Germline assignment: CDR1 MGHRA and CDR2 YSYEKL. Written as DNA, the CDR3 is TGCGCCAGCAGCCAAGTGTATAGGGGGCGGATTGGTAATGAAAAACTGTTTTTT. This codes for CASSQVYRGRIGNEKLFF.

This clone was counted a single time. The V call is TRBV4-1, the J call TRBJ2-5, with D hard to call. The closer fit of TRBJ2-7 to the DNA end suggests the J call may be wrong. CDR1 and CDR2 (germline): MGHRA, YSYEKL. The CDR3 has 18 residues. The CDR3: CASSQEAPMGWANYEQYF. The CDR3, as DNA: TGCGCCAGCAGCCAAGAAGCCCCGATGGGGTGGGCGAACTACGAGCAGTACTTC.

The gene calls are TRBV25-1 and TRBJ1-1; D unclear. Trimming cost V 3 bases and J 3 bases, with 11 bases left between them. This CDR3 is 14 amino acids long. Looked up from germline, CDR1 is MGHDK and CDR2 is SYGVNS. CDR3 sequence: CASSDLGRDTEAFF. Written as DNA, the CDR3 is TGTGCCAGCAGTGACTTAGGGCGGGACACTGAAGCTTTCTTT.

The rearrangement uses TRBV2 and TRBJ1-1, with D perhaps TRBD1 (6 bases). Germline V lookup: CDR1 SNHLY, CDR2 FYNNEI. The germline V and J ends were trimmed by 4 bases and 5 bases, with 11 bases remaining between them. The CDR3 runs to 13 residues. CDR3 coding DNA: TGTGCCAGCAGTGTGGGGAGGGGGACTGAAGCTTTCTTT. It translates to CASSVGRGTEAFF.

The rearrangement uses TRBV30 and TRBJ2-3, with D hard to call. Germline lookup yields CDR1 GTSNPN and CDR2 SVGIG (reference sequence). The ends were cut back, 2 bases at V and 0 bases at J, with 9 bases in the middle. This CDR3 is 14 amino acids long. The DNA for the CDR3 is TGTGCCTGGAGTAACCCTTCTAGCACAGATACGCAGTATTTT. Encoded protein: CAWSNPSSTDTQYF.

V and J are TRBV4-3 and TRBJ2-7, with D tentatively TRBD1 (6 bases). The CDR3 is made up of 16 amino acids. Per germline, CDR1 LGHNA and CDR2 YSLEER. V lost 2 bases to trimming and J lost 6 bases, with 20 bases between them. The CDR3 sequence is CASSQQAGPLGAEQYF. The CDR3 DNA reads TGCGCCAGCAGCCAACAAGCCGGCCCCCTGGGGGCCGAGCAGTACTTC.

This clone was counted between two and nine times. The same CDR3 also results from other DNA sequences found in this sample. The chain couples TRBV4-3 to TRBJ1-4; the D is unclear. This CDR3 spans 15 amino acids. V dropped 1 base and J dropped 0 bases, with 6 bases sitting between them. The germline V gene encodes CDR1 LGHNA and CDR2 YSLEER. Here the CDR3 reads CASSQVRATNEKLFF. The CDR3, as DNA: TGCGCCAGCAGCCAAGTCCGAGCAACTAATGAAAAACTGTTTTTT.

On this clone: The same CDR3 is also encoded by other DNA sequences in this sample. The chain is built from TRBV7-9 and TRBJ2-7, with D perhaps matching TRBD2 (5 bases). V was trimmed by 2 bases and J by 1 base, leaving 6 bases between them. This CDR3 comprises 13 residues. Germline V CDR1 and CDR2: SEHNR, FQNEAQ (reference sequence). CDR3 in amino acids: CASSLSGSYEQYF. The CDR3 DNA sequence: TGTGCCAGCAGCTTAAGCGGATCCTACGAGCAGTACTTC.

The chain is built from TRBV11-2 and TRBJ2-7, with a possible D match to TRBD1 (5 bases). The CDR3 extends over 12 amino acids. Trimming left V 6 bases short and J 6 bases short, with 12 bases between. The germline gives CDR1 SGHAT, CDR2 FQNNGV. The DNA for the CDR3 is TGTGCCAGCAGTCGTCAGGGTTCCGAGCAGTACTTC. Translating it yields CASSRQGSEQYF.

Remarks on this clone: Other DNA sequences in the sample encode the same CDR3. V is TRBV7-3 and J is TRBJ2-1; 8 bases agree with TRBD2. V was clipped by 2 bases and J by 7 bases; unmatched bases: 7. The germline gives CDR1 SGHTA, CDR2 FQGTGA. This CDR3 is built from 15 residues. The CDR3: CASSLDGLAANEQFF. The CDR3 DNA follows: TGTGCCAGCAGCTTAGACGGACTAGCTGCGAATGAGCAGTTCTTC. Using reference TRBV7-3 and TRBJ2-1 for the parts outside the CDR3, the full variable domain is GAGVSQTPSNKVTEKGKYVELRCDPISGHTALYWYRQSLGQGPEFLIYFQGTGAADDSGLPNDRFFAVRPEGSVSTLKIQRTERGDSAVYLCASSLDGLAANEQFFGPGTRLTVL.